This T cell receptor beta chain came from a study of cytomegalovirus exposure and HLA in healthy donors (dated by TCRdb to the late 2010s). Regarding the research as a whole: In an earlier analysis of some 610 of the donors, 250 to 350 Gb of sequence data and 120 million or so unique TCR beta sequences from roughly 190 million T cells were reported. Among the roughly 400 genotyped donors, around 81% belonged to the genetic ancestry cluster associated with self-reported Caucasian donors. Besides the first cohort of around 700 subjects, a separate validation cohort made up of about 120 different subjects was used. HLA typing covered class I and class II loci at four-digit resolution. To decide whether each TCR beta V gene segment behaved as functional or pseudogenic, an earlier analysis of 587 of the donors relied on high-throughput TCR beta sequencing. Donor age, sex, ethnicity and CMV serostatus were collected together with the repertoire data. The study used immunosequencing to profile the T cell repertoires of hundreds of subjects and linked those repertoires to cytomegalovirus serostatus. About 5 DR-DQ haplotypes were handled as single units for association and clustering, since linkage in the cohort was strong. Across 398 genotyped donors of the cohort, an average of roughly 250,000 unique TCR beta nucleotide sequences per donor were sequenced, and roughly a sixth of those sequences were non-productive. The number of typed donors differed by locus: roughly 629-630 for A, B, C, DRB1 and DQB1; 522 for DQA1; fewer than 610 for DPA1; and around 450 for DPB1. Every discovery cohort repertoire had been produced on one sequencing platform. The study aimed to test whether signatures of past pathogen exposure could be identified by cataloging public T cell receptors. A later genetic analysis used genome-wide SNP genotypes for about 65% of the 666 donors, treating that subset as a discovery cohort. Rather than drawing on any new phenotypic data, the later analysis identified candidate immune exposures from TCR beta sequences and the way those sequences occurred across donors. A later analysis re-examined previously published TCR beta repertoires from several hundred donors and added high-resolution HLA genotyping to investigate patterns of TCR occurrence. The study combined high-throughput TCR immunosequencing, statistical association of individual TCRs with disease status, and machine learning to predict cytomegalovirus infection status. Approximately 310 gigabases of sequencing data and tens of millions of unique TCR sequences were included in an early release covering about 700 HLA-typed donors.

Points the paper makes about the study in general: In a later analysis, HLA-associated TCR beta chains showed more clonal expansion and lower generation probabilities than non-associated chains that were equally common. Some IMGT-functional V segments, including TRBV6-2 and TRBV6-3, could not be told apart with the 87-base-pair reads, so those segments were excluded. The sequencing pipeline was judged likely to have produced a cluster of highly shared sequence variants as a technical artifact. In an earlier analysis of 587 of the donors, most TCR beta V segments appeared in productive rearrangements about 87% or about 30% of the time, broadly matching IMGT annotations. Specific HLA alleles were associated with over 15,000 TCR beta sequences at a false discovery rate of 0.05 in a later analysis. Several of the top co-occurrence clusters appeared to be linked to parvovirus B19, influenza, CMV and Epstein-Barr virus, according to a later analysis. A later genetic analysis associated a missense DCLRE1C variant with V-gene and J-gene trimming of TCR beta chains, and an independent cohort replicated the association. Immune exposure information for the cohort was limited to CMV serostatus. This cohort had only TCR beta chains sequenced, and the lack of alpha or paired-chain data limited which features could be detected. Correlated functional status among segregating V segments might reflect linkage disequilibrium, but an unknown experimental factor could not be ruled out. When HLA alleles, especially DR and DQ, strongly co-occurred, TCR associations were difficult to assign to individual alleles. In a later genetic analysis, fewer N-insertions in productive TCRs were reported among donors in an Asian-associated ancestry cluster than the roughly 700-donor mean. A further reported finding was that TCR beta sequences accurately predicted the HLA-A and HLA-B alleles for most subjects in the first cohort. Most CMV-associated TCR beta chains appeared to be HLA-restricted in a later analysis, and the HLA associations seemed to be driven largely by CMV exposure. Presence/absence analyses assumed roughly uniform sequencing depth across donors, an assumption that may not hold. In both the original and validation cohorts, the classifier was reported to diagnose cytomegalovirus status with high specificity and sensitivity. According to a later analysis, TCR association rates differed among HLA loci, with DRB1 alleles showing the most associated TCRs and HLA-C alleles showing the fewest. While some public TCRs were present in many individuals, most TCR sequences turned up only very rarely across donors. Because HLA typing was unavailable for some donors at each locus, only the typed subset was used in association tests. In vitro tests confirmed that a few of the cytomegalovirus-associated TCR beta chains recognize cytomegalovirus antigens. The study gave a list of about 160 TCR beta chains associated with cytomegalovirus. According to the authors, the approach could potentially be generalized to other disease states and immunological phenotypes. About 15 rarely observed V segments, including chromosome 9 orphons, were excluded from the earlier analysis of about 500 of the donors because counts were too low.

The library was obtained by the immunoSEQ multiplex PCR assay. For the multiplex PCR, a mixture combining 60 forward primers for TCR Vbeta segments and 13 reverse primers for TCR Jbeta segments was used. Amplification of the CDR3 region of rearranged TCR beta genes was performed with a multiplex PCR assay on genomic DNA. On the Illumina HiSeq System, the amplified TCR beta libraries were sequenced as 87-base-pair reads. The study's processing was this. A later analysis tallied approximately 87 million unique TCR beta chains across the 666 repertoires, and roughly 11 million of those chains were shared by two or more donors. To remove PCR and sequencing errors, raw reads were error-corrected and collapsed into unique sequences using a nearest-neighbor algorithm that merged closely related sequences. Alignment of CDR3 sequences to IMGT reference sequences was used to assign V, D and J gene segments. For a sequence to be retained, a match of at least six nucleotides to both a V gene segment and a J gene segment was required. A rearrangement was called productive if the CDR3 had no stop codons and remained in frame with V and J, and every other rearrangement was called non-productive. CDR3 was defined by IMGT convention, running from the second conserved V-encoded cysteine to the conserved J-encoded phenylalanine. In an earlier analysis of more than 550 of the donors, sequences lacking an unambiguous match to a single V gene segment were excluded. In an earlier analysis of some 590 of the donors, V segments were called functional above 56.7% productive rearrangements and were called segregating when the between-donor standard deviation exceeded 5%. To diagnose cytomegalovirus status from the catalog of TCR beta chain sequences, a statistical classification framework was built. In a later analysis, V and J genes were assigned by comparing TCR nucleotide sequences against IMGT/GENE-DB human TR gene sequences. In a later analysis, CDR3 sequences and most-parsimonious VDJ recombination scenarios were assigned using the TCRdist pipeline. A later analysis defined each TCR beta chain by its CDR3 amino acid sequence plus V-gene family, and excluded reads lacking a unique V-gene family. In a later analysis, a few hundred highly shared, low-generation-probability nucleotide sequences were removed to address suspected cross-contamination and a sequencing artifact. A later analysis calculated a clonal expansion index for each public chain from normalized within-repertoire ranks of inferred template counts. A later analysis computed generation probabilities with a VDJ recombination model fitted to out-of-frame rearrangements, and checked the results against IGoR. In a later analysis, hypergeometric tests were used to score TCR-TCR, TCR-HLA and TCR-CMV co-occurrence, with a repertoire-size bias correction applied to TCR pairs. To estimate false discovery rates, a later analysis permuted the HLA or CMV assignments 20 times. In a later analysis, co-occurring TCRs were grouped using DBSCAN, with TCRdist sequence similarity added in when clustering inside HLA-allele-positive subsets. Repertoires with fewer than 30,000 or more than 120,000 public chains were left out of co-occurrence clustering, as were four to six repertoires with anomalous nucleotide sharing. TCRdb provides this immuneACCESS table in a form limited to in-frame rearrangements. Some clones are lacking; in checked studies, under half of them reflect an unresolved V gene, and why the rest are absent is not known. That table is the source of V, J and clone size, and D and trimming were worked out from the DNA. Recorded for this sample are under 200,000 clones; more than 75% of them occurred a single time. The ten largest clonotypes hold about 1.4% of the sample.

To note about this clone: The target of this receptor is not known. No qualities accompany the bases; no much larger clone lies one base away.

The cohort was made up of roughly 670 healthy bone marrow donors. Cohort members were all nominally healthy when sampled, although unrecorded immune exposures were likely present. The donor tested CMV seropositive and was one of the 289 seropositive cohort members. A peripheral blood sample was provided by each donor, and peripheral blood mononuclear cells were used for TCR beta sequencing. Genomic DNA was extracted from the blood cell samples with the Qiagen DNeasy Blood Extraction Kit. Via the germline V gene (reference sequence), CDR1 is LNHDA and CDR2 SQIVND. The CDR3 runs 15 residues from the cysteine to the phenylalanine. Only the CDR3 DNA stays, 45 bases, in frame from base 1. Here V drops 3 bases and J drops 4 bases, and the junction holds 5 bases not matched to any gene.

The V and J genes are TRBV19 and TRBJ1-3, and 8 junction bases match TRBD1. This TCR came from a girl aged 10 to 17 in good health and CMV-seropositive. Sequenced sample: PBMCs. The DNA sequence is given as TGTGCCAGTAGTATCTCCGGGACAGGCGGAAACACCATATATTTT. It is translated as CASSISGTGGNTIYF.